Listed here are 13 T cell receptor beta chains from one sample, sequenced in a study of blood T cell repertoires in COVID-19. Repertoires were generated with immunoSEQ multiplex PCR, while TCRdb's copy carries only in-frame clones and drops some. In the table there are hundreds of thousands of clones, approximately 87% of which are singletons. The material sequenced was peripheral blood. The source is a woman in her fifties or sixties with acute or convalescent COVID-19.

The rearrangement links TRBV7-9 to TRBJ2-2; 7 nucleotides align to TRBD1. The ends lost 5 bases at V and 3 bases at J; junction bases unmatched: 3. In germline, CDR1 is SEHNR, CDR2 FQNEAQ (reference sequence). The length of the CDR3 is 14 residues. This chain's CDR3 is CASSPGTDTGELFF. The CDR3 nucleotides read TGTGCCAGCAGCCCAGGGACAGACACCGGGGAGCTGTTTTTT.

This clone has more than one count but fewer than ten. The V call is TRBV30, the J call TRBJ2-1, with TRBD2 identical over 7 bases. There are 13 residues in the CDR3. The germline V gene encodes CDR1 GTSNPN and CDR2 SVGIG (reference sequence). V was clipped by 0 bases and J by 5 bases; unmatched bases: 1. The CDR3 nucleotides are TGTGCCTGGAGTGTGCGGGAGCACAATGAGCAGTTCTTC. As protein: CAWSVREHNEQFF.

V usage is TRBV6-2 or TRBV6-3 and J usage is TRBJ2-7; the D gene is possibly TRBD2 (6 bases). The CDR3 has 15 amino acids. Trimming cost V 6 bases and J 1 base, with 16 bases left between them. Per the germline V gene, CDR1 is MNHEY and CDR2 is SVGEGT. CDR3: CASSPRVGGSYEQYF. The CDR3 DNA reads TGTGCCAGCAGCCCCAGGGTGGGGGGATCCTACGAGCAGTACTTC.

The chain couples TRBV6-5 to TRBJ1-3, with D hard to call. CDR3 size: 14 residues. V lost 2 bases, J lost 4 bases, and 9 bases lay in between. Germline CDR1 is MNHEY and CDR2 is SVGAGI. CDR3 residues: CASSYDLAGNTIYF. The CDR3 nucleotides are TGTGCCAGCAGTTACGACCTAGCCGGAAACACCATATATTTT.

The chain couples TRBV29-1 to TRBJ2-3, with TRBD2 matching over 9 bases. This CDR3 region has 14 residues. Germline CDR1 reads SQVTM; CDR2 reads ANQGSEA. With 4 bases clipped from V and 0 bases from J, the junction kept 2 bases outside the gene matches. The CDR3 DNA reads TGCAGCGTTGGACTAGCGGCTAGCACAGATACGCAGTATTTT. It translates to CSVGLAASTDTQYF.

V gene TRBV2 combines with J gene TRBJ1-5, with TRBD1 matching over 8 bases. With V trimmed by 8 bases and J by 4 bases, 4 bases remained unmatched. This CDR3 region has 13 residues. Germline V CDR1 and CDR2: SNHLY, FYNNEI. In DNA, the CDR3 is TGTGCCAGCCAAAGGACAGGGAATCAGCCCCAGCATTTT. Translated: CASQRTGNQPQHF. The full variable domain, in which reference TRBV2 and TRBJ1-5 provide the parts outside the CDR3, is EPEVTQTPSHQVTQMGQEVILRCVPISNHLYFYWYRQILGQKVEFLVSFYNNEISEKSEIFDDQFSVERPDGSNFTLKIRSTKLEDSAMYFCASQRTGNQPQHFGDGTRLSIL.

This clone was counted only a few times. This chain connects TRBV7-6 to TRBJ2-1; 8 bases align to TRBD2. The CDR3 totals 21 residues. Germline V CDR1 and CDR2: SGHVS, FNYEAQ. V trimming: 5 bases; J trimming: 0 bases; junction bases outside the gene matches: 21. The chain's CDR3 is CASSTRGLGLAGGSSYNEQFF. As DNA, the CDR3 is TGTGCCAGCAGCACCCGGGGCCTAGGGCTAGCGGGTGGAAGCTCCTACAATGAGCAGTTCTTC.

The chain has TRBV19 and TRBJ1-5; the D is unclear. The germline CDR1 and CDR2 sequences are LNHDA and SQIVND (reference sequence). CDR3 length: 13 residues. The V end was cut by 6 bases, the J end by 9 bases, with 15 bases between. The chain's CDR3 is CASSVEARGPQHF. DNA of the CDR3: TGTGCCAGTAGCGTGGAGGCCCGGGGGCCCCAGCATTTT.

As for this clone: At one end, the junction sequence differs from germline, possibly due to a read error. The rearrangement joins TRBV10-3 to TRBJ2-2; weak D call: TRBD2 (5 bases). The CDR3 length is 14 residues. CDR1 is ENHRY, CDR2 SYGVKD, per germline. This CDR3 is CATESVGKTGELFF. The CDR3 bases are TGTGCCACCGAATCTGTGGGGAAAACCGGGGAGTTGTTTTTT.

V usage is TRBV11-3 and J usage is TRBJ2-7, with 7 bases identical to TRBD1. This CDR3 has 12 residues. Germline assignment: CDR1 SGHNT and CDR2 YENEEA. V dropped 5 bases and J dropped 9; count of bases not matched to a gene: 7. CDR3 sequence reads: CASSLDREGQYF. CDR3 DNA sequence: TGTGCCAGCAGCCTCGACAGGGAAGGGCAGTACTTC.

The V call is TRBV11-2, the J call TRBJ2-7, with no clear D. The CDR3 extends over 13 amino acids. The germline V gene has CDR1 SGHAT and CDR2 FQNNGV. Between the trimmed V and J ends, which lost 1 base and 4 bases, there was a span of 8 bases. CDR3 nucleotide sequence: TGTGCCAGCAGCTTAGCTCCCGGTTACGAGCAGTACTTC. Protein sequence: CASSLAPGYEQYF.

The chain recombines TRBV5-1 with TRBJ2-7; D is uncertain. The CDR3 has 13 residues. The V gene's germline CDR1 is SGHRS and CDR2 YFSETQ. The V end lost 0 bases, the J end lost 3 bases, and 7 bases lay between the germline ends. The CDR3 bases are TGCGCCAGCAGCTTGGACTCTCACTACGAGCAGTACTTC. Translated, it gives CASSLDSHYEQYF.

The chain recombines TRBV6-2 or TRBV6-3 with TRBJ2-7; 7 bases agree with TRBD1. Germline values: CDR1 MNHEY, CDR2 SVGEGT. The CDR3 length is 15 residues. V trimming: 5 bases; J trimming: 3 bases; junction bases outside the gene matches: 10. CDR3 sequence: CASSRLGTDNYEQYF. CDR3 coding DNA: TGTGCCAGCAGTCGACTCGGGACAGACAACTACGAGCAGTACTTC.